These 10 T cell receptor beta chains originate from one sample sequenced in a study of cytomegalovirus exposure and HLA in healthy donors. In the PCR, 60 Vbeta and 13 Jbeta primers were used. TCRdb's copy holds only in-frame clones and misses some; the assay was immunoSEQ multiplex PCR. The sample yields 200,000 to 250,000 clones, over 80% seen once. The sample consisted of PBMCs. The receptors stem from a boy between 2 and 10 years old in good health and CMV-seronegative.

V gene TRBV6-5 combines with J gene TRBJ2-7, with a weak D call TRBD2 (6 bases). Germline V lookup: CDR1 MNHEY, CDR2 SVGAGI. CDR3 length equals 14 residues. With 8 bases removed from V and 0 bases from J, the gap between germline ends came to 14 bases. The CDR3 is CASRVLANSYEQYF. The CDR3 DNA is TGTGCCAGCCGAGTTCTAGCGAACTCCTACGAGCAGTACTTC.

The sample holds a few counts of this clone. J is TRBJ1-1 and V is TRBV10-1; D call uncertain. The V gene lost 3 bases and the J gene lost 7 bases, with 9 bases spanning the gap. This CDR3 has 12 amino acids. Germline loops: CDR1 WNHNN, CDR2 SYGVQD (reference sequence). The CDR3 here is CASSDTLYEAFF. In nucleotides, the CDR3 is TGCGCCAGCAGTGACACGCTCTATGAAGCTTTCTTT.

This clone was detected only once. V and J are TRBV9 and TRBJ2-5, with a tentative D call TRBD2 (6 bases). Germline V gene lookup returns CDR1 SGDLS and CDR2 YYNGEE. The CDR3 runs 14 residues. The V end lost 0 bases, the J end lost 7 bases, and 13 bases lay between the germline ends. CDR3 sequence (DNA): TGTGCCAGCAGCGTAGGCGGGGTAGATGGGACCCAGTACTTC. It specifies CASSVGGVDGTQYF.

The chain employs TRBV6-6 and TRBJ1-1; 9 bases line up with TRBD1. This CDR3 has 15 amino acids. CDR1 MNHNY and CDR2 SVGAGI come from the germline V gene (reference sequence). V shed 4 bases and J 1 base; nucleotides not matched to a gene: 4. The CDR3, as DNA: TGTGCCAGCAGTTCGTCGACAGGGGGGAACACTGAAGCTTTCTTT. Translation gives CASSSSTGGNTEAFF.

This clone was detected a few times. The same CDR3 arises from other DNA sequences in this sample as well. The V gene is TRBV2, the J gene TRBJ2-7; D ambiguous. The germline V and J ends were trimmed by 3 bases and 3 bases, with 6 bases remaining between them. This CDR3 region has 12 residues. The germline V gene encodes CDR1 SNHLY and CDR2 FYNNEI. DNA for the CDR3: TGTGCCAGCAGTGAGAGGAGCTACGAGCAGTACTTC. This encodes CASSERSYEQYF.

V gene TRBV6-4 combines with J gene TRBJ2-3, with 9 positions matching TRBD1. The CDR3 consists of 15 residues. Trimming removed 3 bases from V and 2 bases from J; junction bases left unmatched: 3. Germline CDR1 reads MRHNA; CDR2 reads SNTAGT. CDR3 DNA sequence: TGTGCCAGCAGTGAGGGGGACAGGGACACAGATACGCAGTATTTT. It encodes CASSEGDRDTDTQYF.

In its sample, this clone was seen once. V is TRBV7-8 and J is TRBJ2-7, with unresolved D. V was shortened by 0 bases and J by 2 bases, with 8 bases between the two germline ends. The CDR3 runs 14 residues. Germline-derived CDR1 and CDR2 are SGHVS and FQNEAQ. CDR3 coding DNA: TGTGCCAGCAGCTTAGCGCCAGTGACCTACGAGCAGTACTTC. This gives the protein CASSLAPVTYEQYF.

The rearrangement joins TRBV2 to TRBJ2-1, with no clear D. Trimming took 6 bases from V and 7 from J, leaving 7 bases between them. Germline loops: CDR1 SNHLY, CDR2 FYNNEI. The CDR3 loop spans 11 amino acids. This chain's CDR3 is CASSPVNEQFF. DNA for the CDR3: TGTGCCAGCAGCCCCGTTAATGAGCAGTTCTTC. The variable domain in full, completed from reference TRBV2 and TRBJ2-1, reads EPEVTQTPSHQVTQMGQEVILRCVPISNHLYFYWYRQILGQKVEFLVSFYNNEISEKSEIFDDQFSVERPDGSNFTLKIRSTKLEDSAMYFCASSPVNEQFFGPGTRLTVL.

The chain is built from TRBV9 and TRBJ2-5; D is possibly TRBD1 (5 bases). The germline V and J ends were trimmed by 5 bases and 6 bases, with 14 bases remaining between them. Germline V gene data show CDR1 as SGDLS and CDR2 as YYNGEE. The CDR3 is made up of 13 amino acids. For the CDR3, the DNA is TGTGCCAGCAGTCTCTCAGGGTATCAGACCCAGTACTTC. Protein sequence: CASSLSGYQTQYF.

The V and J genes are TRBV30 and TRBJ1-5; D is uncertain. Trimming took 2 bases from V and 1 from J, leaving 9 bases between them. This CDR3 has 14 residues. The germline V gene encodes CDR1 GTSNPN and CDR2 SVGIG (reference sequence). The CDR3 DNA follows: TGTGCCTGGAGTTTTGGCAGGAGCAATCAGCCCCAGCATTTT. Protein: CAWSFGRSNQPQHF.